This T cell receptor (beta chain) was obtained from a study of blood T cell repertoires in COVID-19. In the study overall: The United States, Italy and Spain provided the acute and convalescent COVID-19 samples. T cells, B-cell-depleted T cells, or PBMCs supplied cDNA or gDNA.

Trimming stripped 2 bases from V and 0 bases from J, with 11 bases between. The CDR3 has 16 residues. Germline V gives CDR1 LNHNV, CDR2 YYDKDF (reference sequence). In the authors' workflow: Reference gene primers were amplified, and this amplification served to estimate nucleated cell counts. Clones were sequenced by immunoSEQ multiplex PCR, and TCRdb holds only the in-frame ones, with some missing. D and trimming were read from the DNA, whereas the V and J calls and clone size are those reported in that table. The sample lists approximately 310,000 clones, around 87% occurring once. Source material: peripheral blood. The chain has TRBV15 and TRBJ2-1, with a tentative D call TRBD2 (6 bases). This receptor was obtained from a woman aged 45 to 65 who had recovered from COVID-19. The CDR3 reads CATSRNRDSSYNEQFF. CDR3 bases: TGTGCCACCAGCAGAAACCGGGACTCCTCCTACAATGAGCAGTTCTTC.